The entry below describes one T cell receptor beta chain. Its specificity is not known. Every TCR beta cDNA library bore unique molecular identifiers. When about 0.9 to 10 million T cells were used, they gave approximately 530,000 cDNA molecules. TCRdb analysed the PCR reads with MiXCR anew, one entry per CDR3 protein. The sample has more than 350,000 distinct CDR3 sequences, 35% to 45% seen once; the top ten hold approximately 7.6%. This record comes from a study of post-analysis software for immune sequencing data. The study, taken as a whole, reports: Five TRBV segments, including TRBV5-6, TRBV5-1 and TRBV20-1, were more frequent in patients than controls. For normalized Chao1 diversity, multiple sclerosis patients scored significantly lower than controls did.

CDR1 is SQVTM and CDR2 is ANQGSEA in the germline V gene. V dropped 6 bases and J dropped 7 bases, with 16 bases sitting between them. CDR3 length: 13 amino acids. The sequence derives from a girl aged 2 to 9 with multiple sclerosis. J is TRBJ2-1 and V is TRBV29-1; either TRBD1 or TRBD2 may supply D (6 bases each). Input material: blood. CDR3 sequence (DNA): TGCAGCGTCAGAGGGGGGATAACTAATGAGCAGTTCTTC. It yields the protein CSVRGGITNEQFF.